This TCR beta chain was sequenced during a study of control samples from healthy donors and cancer patients. The V segment lost 4 bases and the J segment 0 bases; nucleotides outside the gene matches: 12. CDR1 and CDR2 (germline): SGDLS, YYNGEE. The CDR3 totals 18 residues. Sequenced by immunoSEQ multiplex PCR; TCRdb stores in-frame clones only, minus some. The sample lists 100,000 to 150,000 clones; roughly 84% were seen once. The sequence was obtained from a young man in good health. Input material: blood. The genes are TRBV9 and TRBJ1-3, with 8 bases matching TRBD1. CDR3 sequence reads: CASSSRIGTGRSGNTIYF. The CDR3 DNA reads TGTGCCAGCAGCAGTAGGATTGGGACAGGACGCTCTGGAAACACCATATATTTT.